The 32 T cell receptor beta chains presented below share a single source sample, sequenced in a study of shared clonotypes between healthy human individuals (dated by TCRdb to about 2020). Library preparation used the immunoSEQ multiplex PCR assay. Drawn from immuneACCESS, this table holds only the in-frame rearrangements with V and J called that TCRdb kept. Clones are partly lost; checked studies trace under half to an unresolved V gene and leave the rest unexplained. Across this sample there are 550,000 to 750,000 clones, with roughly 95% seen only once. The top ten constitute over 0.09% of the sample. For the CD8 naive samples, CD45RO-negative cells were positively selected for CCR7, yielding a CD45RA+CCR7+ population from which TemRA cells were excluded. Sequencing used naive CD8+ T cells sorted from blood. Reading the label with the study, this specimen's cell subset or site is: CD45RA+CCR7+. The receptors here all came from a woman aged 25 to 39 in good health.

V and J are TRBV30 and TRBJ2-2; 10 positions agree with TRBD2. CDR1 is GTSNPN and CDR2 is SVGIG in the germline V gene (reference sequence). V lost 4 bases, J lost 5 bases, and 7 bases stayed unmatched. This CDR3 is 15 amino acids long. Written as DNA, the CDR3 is TGTGCCTGGATAATCTGGACTAGCGGAACCGGGGAGCTGTTTTTT. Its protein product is CAWIIWTSGTGELFF.

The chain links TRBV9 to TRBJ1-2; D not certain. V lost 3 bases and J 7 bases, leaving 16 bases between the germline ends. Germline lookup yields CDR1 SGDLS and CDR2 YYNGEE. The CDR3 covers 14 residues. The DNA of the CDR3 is TGTGCCAGCAGCGGCGGAAGTATTCCCTCTGGCTACACCTTC. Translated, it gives CASSGGSIPSGYTF.

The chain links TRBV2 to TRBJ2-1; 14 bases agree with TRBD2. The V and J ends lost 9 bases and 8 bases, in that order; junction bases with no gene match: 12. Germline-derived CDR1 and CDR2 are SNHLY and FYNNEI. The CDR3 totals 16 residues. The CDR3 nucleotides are TGTGCCAGTTACCTACTCGTGACTAGCGGGAGGGATGAGCAGTTCTTC. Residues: CASYLLVTSGRDEQFF.

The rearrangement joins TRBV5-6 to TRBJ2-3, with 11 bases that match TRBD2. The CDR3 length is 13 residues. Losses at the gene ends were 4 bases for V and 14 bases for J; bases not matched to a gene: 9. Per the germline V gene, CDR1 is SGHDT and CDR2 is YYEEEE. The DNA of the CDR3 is TGTGCCAGCAGCGCATCCGGGACTAGCGGAATGTATTTT. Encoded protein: CASSASGTSGMYF.

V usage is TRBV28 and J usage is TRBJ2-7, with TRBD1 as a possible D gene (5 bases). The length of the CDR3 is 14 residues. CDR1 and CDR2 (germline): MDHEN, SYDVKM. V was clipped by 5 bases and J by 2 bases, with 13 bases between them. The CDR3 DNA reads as TGTGCCAGCAGTCCCGTGGCAGGGCCCTACGAGCAGTACTTC. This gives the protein CASSPVAGPYEQYF.

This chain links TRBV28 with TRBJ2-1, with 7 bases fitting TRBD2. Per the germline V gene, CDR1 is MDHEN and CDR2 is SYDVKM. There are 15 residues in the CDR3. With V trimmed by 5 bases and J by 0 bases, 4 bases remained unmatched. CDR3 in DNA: TGTGCCAGCAGTCTGACGGGGGGCTCCTACAATGAGCAGTTCTTC. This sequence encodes CASSLTGGSYNEQFF.

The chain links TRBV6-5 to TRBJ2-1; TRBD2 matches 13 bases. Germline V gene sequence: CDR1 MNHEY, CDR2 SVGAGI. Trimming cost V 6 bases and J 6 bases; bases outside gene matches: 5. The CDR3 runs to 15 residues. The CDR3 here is CASSPGTSGINEQFF. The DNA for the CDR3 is TGTGCCAGCAGCCCCGGGACTAGCGGGATCAATGAGCAGTTCTTC.

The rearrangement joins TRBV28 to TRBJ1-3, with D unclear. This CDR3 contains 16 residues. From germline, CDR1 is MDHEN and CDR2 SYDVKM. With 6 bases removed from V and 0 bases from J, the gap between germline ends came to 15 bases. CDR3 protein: CASRGEQYISGNTIYF. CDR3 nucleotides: TGTGCCAGCAGAGGAGAACAGTACATCTCTGGAAACACCATATATTTT. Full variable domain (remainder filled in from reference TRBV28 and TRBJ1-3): DVKVTQSSRYLVKRTGEKVFLECVQDMDHENMFWYRQDPGLGLRLIYFSYDVKMKEKGDIPEGYSVSREKKERFSLILESASTNQTSMYLCASRGEQYISGNTIYFGEGSWLTVV.

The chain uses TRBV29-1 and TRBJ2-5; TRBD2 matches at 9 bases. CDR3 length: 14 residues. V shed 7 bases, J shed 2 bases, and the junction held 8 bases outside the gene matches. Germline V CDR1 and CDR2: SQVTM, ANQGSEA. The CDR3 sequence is CSGSSGRSQETQYF. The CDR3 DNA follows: TGCAGCGGTAGTAGCGGGAGATCTCAAGAGACCCAGTACTTC.

As DNA, the CDR3 is TGTGCCAGTAGTATAAGTTTCAGGGAGCACTACTATGGCTACACCTTC. Translating it yields CASSISFREHYYGYTF. The chain combines TRBV19 with TRBJ1-2; D perhaps matches TRBD1 (5 bases). Looked up from germline, CDR1 is LNHDA and CDR2 is SQIVND (reference sequence). CDR3 length: 16 amino acids. Between the trimmed V and J ends, which lost 2 bases and 3 bases, there was a span of 16 bases. The variable domain in full, with the rest retrieved from reference TRBV19 and TRBJ1-2, is DGGITQSPKYLFRKEGQNVTLSCEQNLNHDAMYWYRQDPGQGLRLIYYSQIVNDFQKGDIAEGYSVSREKKESFPLTVTSAQKNPTAFYLCASSISFREHYYGYTFGSGTRLTVV.

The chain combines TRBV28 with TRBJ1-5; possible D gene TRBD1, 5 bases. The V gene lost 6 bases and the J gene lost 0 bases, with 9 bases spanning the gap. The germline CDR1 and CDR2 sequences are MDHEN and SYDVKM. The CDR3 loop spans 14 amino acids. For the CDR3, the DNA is TGTGCCAGCAGGGCAGGGCATAGCAATCAGCCCCAGCATTTT. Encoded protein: CASRAGHSNQPQHF. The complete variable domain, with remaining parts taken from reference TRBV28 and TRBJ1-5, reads DVKVTQSSRYLVKRTGEKVFLECVQDMDHENMFWYRQDPGLGLRLIYFSYDVKMKEKGDIPEGYSVSREKKERFSLILESASTNQTSMYLCASRAGHSNQPQHFGDGTRLSIL.

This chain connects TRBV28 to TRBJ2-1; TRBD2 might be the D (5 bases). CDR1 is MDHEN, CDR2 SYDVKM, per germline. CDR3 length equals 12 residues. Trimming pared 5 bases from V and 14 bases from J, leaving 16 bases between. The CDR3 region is CASSQRVFLEFF. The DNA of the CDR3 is TGTGCCAGCAGTCAGAGGGTATTTTTGGAGTTCTTC.

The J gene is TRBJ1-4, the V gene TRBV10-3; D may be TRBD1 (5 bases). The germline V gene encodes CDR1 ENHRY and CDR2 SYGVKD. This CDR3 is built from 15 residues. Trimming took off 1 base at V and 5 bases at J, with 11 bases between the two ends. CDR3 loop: CAISEWDGKNEKLFF. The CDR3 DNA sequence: TGTGCCATCAGTGAGTGGGACGGGAAAAATGAAAAACTGTTTTTT.

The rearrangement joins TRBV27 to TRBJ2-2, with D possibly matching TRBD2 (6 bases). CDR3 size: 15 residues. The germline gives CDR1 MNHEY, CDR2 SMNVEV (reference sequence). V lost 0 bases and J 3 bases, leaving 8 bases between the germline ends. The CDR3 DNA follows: TGTGCCAGCAGTTTATCTGGGACTTACACCGGGGAGCTGTTTTTT. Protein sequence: CASSLSGTYTGELFF.

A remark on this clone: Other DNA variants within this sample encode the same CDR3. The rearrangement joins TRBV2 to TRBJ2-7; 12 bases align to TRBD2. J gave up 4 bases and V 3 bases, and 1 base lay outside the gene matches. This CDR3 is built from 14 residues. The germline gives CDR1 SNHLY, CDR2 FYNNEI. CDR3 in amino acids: CASSETSGSYEQYF. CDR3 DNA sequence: TGTGCCAGCAGTGAGACTAGCGGGAGTTACGAGCAGTACTTC.

CDR3 residues: CASSTYMGGRENTEAFF. The CDR3 DNA reads TGTGCCAGTAGTACATATATGGGAGGCAGGGAGAACACTGAAGCTTTCTTT. The genes are TRBV19 and TRBJ1-1; D might be TRBD1 (5 bases). V was shortened by 4 bases and J by 1 base, with 19 bases between the two germline ends. Germline V gene sequence: CDR1 LNHDA, CDR2 SQIVND (reference sequence). The CDR3 is 17 residues long.

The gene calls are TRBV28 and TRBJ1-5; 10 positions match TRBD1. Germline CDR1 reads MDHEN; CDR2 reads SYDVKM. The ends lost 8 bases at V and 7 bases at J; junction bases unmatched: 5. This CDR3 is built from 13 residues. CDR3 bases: TGTGCCAGCGACAGGGGGCGAAGGCAGCCCCAGCATTTT. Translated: CASDRGRRQPQHF.

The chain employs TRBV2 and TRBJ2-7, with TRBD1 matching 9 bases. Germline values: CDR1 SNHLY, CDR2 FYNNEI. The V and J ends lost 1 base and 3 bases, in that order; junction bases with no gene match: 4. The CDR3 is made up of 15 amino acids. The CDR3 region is CASSEGTGVFYEQYF. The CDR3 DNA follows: TGTGCCAGCAGTGAAGGGACAGGGGTTTTCTACGAGCAGTACTTC.

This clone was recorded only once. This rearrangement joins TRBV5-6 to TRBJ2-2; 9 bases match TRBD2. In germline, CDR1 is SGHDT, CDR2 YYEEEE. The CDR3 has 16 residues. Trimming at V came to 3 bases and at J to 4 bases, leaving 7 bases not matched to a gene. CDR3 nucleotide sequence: TGTGCCAGCAGCTCGGCCCTAGCGGGATTCACCGGGGAGCTGTTTTTT. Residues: CASSSALAGFTGELFF.

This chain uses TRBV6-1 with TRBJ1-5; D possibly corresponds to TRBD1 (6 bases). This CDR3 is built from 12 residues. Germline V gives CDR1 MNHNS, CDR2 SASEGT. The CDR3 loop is CVADSSDQPQHF. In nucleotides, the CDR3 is TGTGTAGCGGACAGCTCGGATCAGCCCCAGCATTTT.

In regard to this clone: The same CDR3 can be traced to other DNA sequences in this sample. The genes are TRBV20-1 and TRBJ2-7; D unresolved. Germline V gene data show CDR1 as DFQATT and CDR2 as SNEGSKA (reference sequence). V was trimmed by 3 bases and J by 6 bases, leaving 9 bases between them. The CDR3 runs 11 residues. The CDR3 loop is CSARLVSEQYF. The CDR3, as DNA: TGCAGTGCTAGGTTAGTAAGCGAGCAGTACTTC.

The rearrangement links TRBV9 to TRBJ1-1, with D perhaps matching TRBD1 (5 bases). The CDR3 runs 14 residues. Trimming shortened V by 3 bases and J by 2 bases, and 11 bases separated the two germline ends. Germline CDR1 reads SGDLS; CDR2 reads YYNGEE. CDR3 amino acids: CASSGVGQNTEAFF. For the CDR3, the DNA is TGTGCCAGCAGCGGGGTGGGGCAAAACACTGAAGCTTTCTTT.

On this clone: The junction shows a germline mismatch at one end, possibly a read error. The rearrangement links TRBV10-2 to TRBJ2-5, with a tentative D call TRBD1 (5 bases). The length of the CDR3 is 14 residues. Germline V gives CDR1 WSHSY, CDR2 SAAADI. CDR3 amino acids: CASNENGASETQYF. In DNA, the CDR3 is TGCGCCAGCAATGAGAATGGGGCTTCGGAGACCCAGTACTTC.

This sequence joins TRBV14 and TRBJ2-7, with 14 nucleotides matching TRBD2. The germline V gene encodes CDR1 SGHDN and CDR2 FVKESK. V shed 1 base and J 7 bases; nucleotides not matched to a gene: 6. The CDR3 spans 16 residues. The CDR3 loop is CASSQVGGLAGEEQYF. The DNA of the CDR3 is TGTGCCAGCAGCCAAGTGGGGGGACTAGCGGGAGAAGAGCAGTACTTC.

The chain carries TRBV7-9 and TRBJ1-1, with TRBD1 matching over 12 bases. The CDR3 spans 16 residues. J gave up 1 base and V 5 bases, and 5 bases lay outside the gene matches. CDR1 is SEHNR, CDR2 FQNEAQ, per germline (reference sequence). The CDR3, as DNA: TGTGCCAGCAGCCGGGACAGGGGGCATGCGAACACTGAAGCTTTCTTT. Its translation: CASSRDRGHANTEAFF.

In DNA form, the CDR3 reads TGTGCCAGAAGCCTCTCCAGCGGGAGCGACTACGAGCAGTACTTC. It is translated as CARSLSSGSDYEQYF. The chain combines TRBV5-3 with TRBJ2-7; the match to TRBD2 covers 8 bases. TRBV5-3 is marked as an open reading frame, function uncertain. The length of the CDR3 is 15 residues. The J segment lost 3 bases and the V segment lost 4 bases, leaving 9 bases of the junction unmatched.

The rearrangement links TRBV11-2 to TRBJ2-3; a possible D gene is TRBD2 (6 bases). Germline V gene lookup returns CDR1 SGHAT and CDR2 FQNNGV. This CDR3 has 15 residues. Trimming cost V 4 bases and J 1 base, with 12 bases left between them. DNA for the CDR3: TGTGCCAGCAGCTCCTGGGACTCCCGCACAGATACGCAGTATTTT. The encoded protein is CASSSWDSRTDTQYF.

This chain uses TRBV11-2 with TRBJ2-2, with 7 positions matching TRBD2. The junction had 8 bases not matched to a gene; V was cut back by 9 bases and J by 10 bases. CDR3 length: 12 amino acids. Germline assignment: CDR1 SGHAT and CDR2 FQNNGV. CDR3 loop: CASAWGGEELFF. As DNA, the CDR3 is TGTGCCAGTGCCTGGGGAGGGGAGGAGCTGTTTTTT.

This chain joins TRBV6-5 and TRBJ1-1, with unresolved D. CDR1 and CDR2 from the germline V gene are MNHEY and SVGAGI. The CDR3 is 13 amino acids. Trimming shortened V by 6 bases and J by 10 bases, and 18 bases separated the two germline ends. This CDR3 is CASSPNRPRRAFF. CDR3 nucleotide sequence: TGTGCCAGCAGCCCCAACCGACCAAGGCGAGCTTTCTTT.

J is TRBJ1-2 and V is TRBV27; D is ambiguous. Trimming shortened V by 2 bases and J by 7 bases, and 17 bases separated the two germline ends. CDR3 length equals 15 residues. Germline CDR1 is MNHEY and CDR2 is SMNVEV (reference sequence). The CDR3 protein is CASSLKGQSVLGYTF. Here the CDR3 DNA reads TGTGCCAGCAGTTTAAAAGGCCAGTCGGTCCTTGGCTACACCTTC.

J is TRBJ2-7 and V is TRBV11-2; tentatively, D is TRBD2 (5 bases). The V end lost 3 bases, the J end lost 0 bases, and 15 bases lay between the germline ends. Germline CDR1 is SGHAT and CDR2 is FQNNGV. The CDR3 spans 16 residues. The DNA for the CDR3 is TGTGCCAGCAGCTTTAGGACTGGGCTGGCCTCCTACGAGCAGTACTTC. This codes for CASSFRTGLASYEQYF.

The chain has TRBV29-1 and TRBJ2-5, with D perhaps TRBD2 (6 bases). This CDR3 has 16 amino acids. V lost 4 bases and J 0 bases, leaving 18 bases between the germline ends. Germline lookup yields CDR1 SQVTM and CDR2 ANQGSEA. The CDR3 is CSVGSSGDLYQETQYF. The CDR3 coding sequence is TGCAGCGTTGGTAGTAGCGGAGATCTGTACCAAGAGACCCAGTACTTC.